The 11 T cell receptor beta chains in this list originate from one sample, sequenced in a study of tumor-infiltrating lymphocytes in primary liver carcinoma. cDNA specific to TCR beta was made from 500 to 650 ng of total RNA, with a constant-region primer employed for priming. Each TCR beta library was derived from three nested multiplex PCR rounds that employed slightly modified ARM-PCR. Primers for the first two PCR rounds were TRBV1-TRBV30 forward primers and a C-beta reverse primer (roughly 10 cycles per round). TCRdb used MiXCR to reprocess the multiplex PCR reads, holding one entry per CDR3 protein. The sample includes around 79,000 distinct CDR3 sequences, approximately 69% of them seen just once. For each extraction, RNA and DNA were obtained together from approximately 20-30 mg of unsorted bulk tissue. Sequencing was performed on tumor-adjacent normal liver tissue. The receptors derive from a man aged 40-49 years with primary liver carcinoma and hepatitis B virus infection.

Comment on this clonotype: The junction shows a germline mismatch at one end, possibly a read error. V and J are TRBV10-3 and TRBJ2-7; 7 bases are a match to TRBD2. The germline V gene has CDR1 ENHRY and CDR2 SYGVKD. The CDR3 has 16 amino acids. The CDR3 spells CVISELSSGRSYEQYF. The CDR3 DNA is TGTGTCATCAGTGAGCTCAGTAGCGGGCGCTCTTACGAGCAGTACTTC.

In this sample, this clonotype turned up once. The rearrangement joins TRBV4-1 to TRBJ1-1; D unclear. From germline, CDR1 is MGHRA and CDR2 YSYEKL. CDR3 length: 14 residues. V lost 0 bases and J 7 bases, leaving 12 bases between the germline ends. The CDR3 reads CASSQDPRAGEAFF. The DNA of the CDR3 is TGCGCCAGCAGCCAAGACCCGCGGGCGGGTGAAGCTTTCTTT.

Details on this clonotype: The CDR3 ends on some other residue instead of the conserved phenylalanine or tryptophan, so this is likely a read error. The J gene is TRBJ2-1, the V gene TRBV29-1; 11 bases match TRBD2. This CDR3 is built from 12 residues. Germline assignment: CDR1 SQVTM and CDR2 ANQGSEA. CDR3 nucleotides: TGCGGCGTCCGACTAGCGGGATATGAGCAGTTCCTC. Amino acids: CGVRLAGYEQFL.

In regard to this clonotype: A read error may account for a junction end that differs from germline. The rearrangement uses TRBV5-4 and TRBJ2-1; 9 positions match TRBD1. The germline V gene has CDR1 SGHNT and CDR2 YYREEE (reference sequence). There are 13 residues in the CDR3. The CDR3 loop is CASNRDREFVQSF. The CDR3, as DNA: TGTGCCAGCAACCGGGACAGGGAATTTGTGCAGTCCTTC.

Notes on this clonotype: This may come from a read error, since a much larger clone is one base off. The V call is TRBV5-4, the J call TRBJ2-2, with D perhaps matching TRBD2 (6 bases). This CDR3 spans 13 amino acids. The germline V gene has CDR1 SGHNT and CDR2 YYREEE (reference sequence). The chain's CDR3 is CASRGRSTGGLFF. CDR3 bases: TGTGCCAGCAGGGGGCGAAGCACCGGGGGGCTGTTTTTT.

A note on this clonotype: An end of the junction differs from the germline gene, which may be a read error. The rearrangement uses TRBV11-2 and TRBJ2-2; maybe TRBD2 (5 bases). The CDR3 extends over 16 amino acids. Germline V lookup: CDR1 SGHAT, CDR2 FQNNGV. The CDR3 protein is CASTSLPADNTVELFF. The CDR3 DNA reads TGTGCCAGTACCTCCCTACCAGCGGATAACACCGTGGAGCTGTTTTTT.

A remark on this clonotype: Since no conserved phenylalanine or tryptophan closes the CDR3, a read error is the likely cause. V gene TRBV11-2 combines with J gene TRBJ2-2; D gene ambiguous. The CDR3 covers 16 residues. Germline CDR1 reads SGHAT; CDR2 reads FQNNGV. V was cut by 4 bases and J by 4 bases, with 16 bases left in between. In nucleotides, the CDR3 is TGTGCCAGCAGCTCATCCCTAGTCCGGGTCACCGGGGAGCTGTTTACT. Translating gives CASSSSLVRVTGELFT.

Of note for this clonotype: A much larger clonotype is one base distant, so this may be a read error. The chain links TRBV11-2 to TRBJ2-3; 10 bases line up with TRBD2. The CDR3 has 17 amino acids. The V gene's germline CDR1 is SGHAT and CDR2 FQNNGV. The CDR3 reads CASTDQVSSGSSETQYF. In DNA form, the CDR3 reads TGTGCCAGCACCGACCAGGTTTCTAGCGGGAGCTCAGAAACGCAGTATTTT.

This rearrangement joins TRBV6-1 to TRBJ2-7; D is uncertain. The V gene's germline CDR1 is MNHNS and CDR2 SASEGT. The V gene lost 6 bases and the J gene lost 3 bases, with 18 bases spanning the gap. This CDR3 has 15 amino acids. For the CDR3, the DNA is TGTGCCAGCAGGCGCCTAGGATGGGTCCACTACGAGCAGTACTTC. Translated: CASRRLGWVHYEQYF.

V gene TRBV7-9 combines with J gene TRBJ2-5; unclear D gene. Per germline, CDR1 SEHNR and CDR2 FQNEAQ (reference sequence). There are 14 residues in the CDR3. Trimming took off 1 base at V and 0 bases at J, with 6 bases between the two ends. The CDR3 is CASSLEEDQETQYF. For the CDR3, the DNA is TGTGCCAGCAGCTTAGAAGAGGACCAAGAGACCCAGTACTTC.

CDR3 sequence (DNA): TGTGTCGGCAGCCTGTGGGAGACCCAGTACTTC. Protein sequence: CVGSLWETQYF. The chain links TRBV11-2 to TRBJ2-5; D uncertain. The CDR3 spans 11 residues. Germline V gene lookup returns CDR1 SGHAT and CDR2 FQNNGV.